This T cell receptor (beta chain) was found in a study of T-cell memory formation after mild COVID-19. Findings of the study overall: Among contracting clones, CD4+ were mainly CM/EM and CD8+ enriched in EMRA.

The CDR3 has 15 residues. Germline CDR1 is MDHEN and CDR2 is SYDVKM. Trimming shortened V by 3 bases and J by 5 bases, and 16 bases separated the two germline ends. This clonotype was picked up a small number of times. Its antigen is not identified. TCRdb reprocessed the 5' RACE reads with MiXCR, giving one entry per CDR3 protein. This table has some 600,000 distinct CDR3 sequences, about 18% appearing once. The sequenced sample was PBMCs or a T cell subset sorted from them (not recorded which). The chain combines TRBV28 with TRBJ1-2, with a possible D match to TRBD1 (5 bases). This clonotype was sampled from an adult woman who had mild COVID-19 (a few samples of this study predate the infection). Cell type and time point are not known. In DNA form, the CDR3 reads TGTGCCAGCAGTTTCTCGGGGTCCGGGGGGTATGGCTACACCTTC. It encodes CASSFSGSGGYGYTF.